This T cell receptor beta chain was obtained from a study of cytomegalovirus exposure and HLA in healthy donors. Worth noting for this clone: Its specificity is not known.

The study's findings and limits: According to reports, the classifier identified cytomegalovirus status with high specificity and sensitivity.

V was pared by 6 bases and J by 6 bases, with 16 bases of the junction left unmatched. The CDR3 covers 17 residues. CDR1 and CDR2 from the germline V gene are MGHRA and YSYEKL. Primers: 60 Vbeta forward and 13 Jbeta reverse. Libraries were prepared by immunoSEQ multiplex PCR; TCRdb keeps only in-frame clonotypes and omits some of them. This table holds around 250,000 clones, approximately 82% found once. The TCR sequence derives from a woman in her sixties in good health and CMV-seropositive. The chain combines TRBV4-1 with TRBJ2-2, with 7 bases that match TRBD2. Sequenced: PBMCs. The CDR3, as DNA: TGCGCCAGCAGTCCATCGGGCGGGAGCCCAATAGCCGGGGAGCTGTTTTTT. It encodes CASSPSGGSPIAGELFF.